The next 12 T cell receptor beta chains were all read from a single sample in a study of response to subunit inactivated influenza vaccine. In TCRdb, the RT-PCR reads were re-called with MiXCR into one record per CDR3 protein. This table holds about 180,000 distinct CDR3 sequences, around a tenth found once. The sequencing used non-naive T cells sorted from PBMCs, collected on the day of vaccination. All receptors derive from a man between 50 and 59 years old who received an inactivated influenza vaccine.

This clonotype was seen ten or more times. The V call is TRBV7-8, the J call TRBJ2-1; D unresolved. The CDR3 consists of 12 residues. V lost 3 bases to trimming and J lost 4 bases, with 4 bases between them. Germline V lookup: CDR1 SGHVS, CDR2 FQNEAQ. The CDR3 DNA reads TGTGCCAGCAGCTTGGGGTACAATGAGCAGTTCTTC. Translating gives CASSLGYNEQFF.

This clonotype was recorded a few times. The chain combines TRBV20-1 with TRBJ2-7; D perhaps matches TRBD2 (5 bases). CDR3 length: 15 amino acids. CDR1 and CDR2 from the germline V gene are DFQATT and SNEGSKA (reference sequence). Trimming left V 6 bases short and J 4 bases short, with 22 bases between. In nucleotides, the CDR3 is TGCAGTGCCCCATTTGTTTGGGCTTCGGGATACGAGCAGTACTTC. This codes for CSAPFVWASGYEQYF.

This clonotype was counted between two and nine times. This chain joins TRBV3-1 and TRBJ1-1; 8 bases are a match to TRBD1. With 2 bases clipped from V and 7 bases from J, the junction kept 6 bases outside the gene matches. The CDR3 has 14 residues. Germline CDR1 and CDR2: LGHDT and YNNKEL (reference sequence). CDR3 bases: TGTGCCAGCAGCCAACCCTCCACAGGGGGTGAAGCTTTCTTT. This encodes CASSQPSTGGEAFF.

In DNA form, the CDR3 reads TGCAGTGCTGGGGGTCGACAGAATCAGCCCCAGCATTTT. Its translation: CSAGGRQNQPQHF. The V call is TRBV20-1, the J call TRBJ1-5, with TRBD1 as a possible D gene (5 bases). The CDR3 has 13 amino acids. V was pared by 5 bases and J by 4 bases, with 12 bases between. Per the germline V gene, CDR1 is DFQATT and CDR2 is SNEGSKA (reference sequence).

The chain carries TRBV28 and TRBJ2-7, with 8 bases matching TRBD1. The CDR3 spans 15 residues. V lost 5 bases and J lost 4; bases outside the gene matches: 10. CDR1 and CDR2 from the germline V gene are MDHEN and SYDVKM. CDR3 amino acids: CASSGAGRGLYEQYF. CDR3 bases: TGTGCCAGCAGTGGGGCCGGCAGGGGGCTTTACGAGCAGTACTTC.

This clonotype was picked up a small number of times. The V gene is TRBV2, the J gene TRBJ2-5; no clear D. CDR1 and CDR2 from the germline V gene are SNHLY and FYNNEI. The V and J ends lost 2 bases and 0 bases respectively, with 10 bases between them. The CDR3 loop spans 15 amino acids. In nucleotides, the CDR3 is TGTGCCAGCAGTGAATCTCGGCTAGACCAAGAGACCCAGTACTTC. Translation gives CASSESRLDQETQYF.

There are many counts of this clonotype. The chain couples TRBV15 to TRBJ2-1; 10 bases are shared with TRBD2. The germline gives CDR1 LNHNV, CDR2 YYDKDF (reference sequence). V lost 1 base and J lost 0; bases outside the gene matches: 0. CDR3 length: 16 residues. The CDR3 spells CATSRASGSSYNEQFF. The DNA of the CDR3 is TGTGCCACCAGCAGAGCTAGCGGGAGCTCCTACAATGAGCAGTTCTTC.

There are many counts of this clonotype. The V and J genes are TRBV9 and TRBJ2-7, with a weak D call TRBD1 (5 bases). The germline CDR1 and CDR2 sequences are SGDLS and YYNGEE. CDR3 length equals 13 residues. V lost 3 bases, J lost 4 bases, and 11 bases lay in between. CDR3 sequence reads: CASSGQGGYEQYF. The CDR3 DNA reads TGTGCCAGCAGCGGCCAGGGCGGATACGAGCAGTACTTC.

V is TRBV5-5 and J is TRBJ2-2; 7 nucleotides align to TRBD2. Germline lookup yields CDR1 SGHKS and CDR2 YYEKEE (reference sequence). V shed 4 bases, J shed 4 bases, and the junction held 7 bases outside the gene matches. The CDR3 consists of 15 residues. The CDR3 spells CASSPLWGGTGELFF. CDR3 in DNA: TGTGCCAGCAGCCCCCTTTGGGGGGGCACCGGGGAGCTGTTTTTT. Full variable domain (remainder filled in from reference TRBV5-5 and TRBJ2-2): DAGVTQSPTHLIKTRGQQVTLRCSPISGHKSVSWYQQVLGQGPQFIFQYYEKEERGRGNFPDRFSARQFPNYSSELNVNALLLGDSALYLCASSPLWGGTGELFFGEGSRLTVL.

As concerns this clonotype: A read error may be the cause here, since a much bigger clone is one base away. The V call is TRBV5-1, the J call TRBJ2-7; 14 positions agree with TRBD2. There are 16 residues in the CDR3. Germline-derived CDR1 and CDR2 are SGHRS and YFSETQ. The CDR3 coding sequence is TGCGCCAGCAGCTTGCTGGGACTAGCGGGAGACTACGAGCAGTCCTTC. Translating it yields CASSLLGLAGDYEQSF.

A few counts support this clonotype. V gene TRBV20-1 combines with J gene TRBJ2-3; 8 bases agree with TRBD2. Per the germline V gene, CDR1 is DFQATT and CDR2 is SNEGSKA (reference sequence). V dropped 0 bases and J dropped 5; count of bases not matched to a gene: 4. This CDR3 has 14 residues. This CDR3 is CSARDRTSGDTQYF. For the CDR3, the DNA is TGCAGTGCTAGAGATCGTACTAGCGGAGATACGCAGTATTTT.

The sample holds many counts of this clonotype. The V call is TRBV11-1, the J call TRBJ2-3, with a possible D match to TRBD2 (5 bases). V was trimmed by 0 bases and J by 2 bases, leaving 21 bases between them. The CDR3 runs to 19 residues. CDR1 is SGHAT and CDR2 is FQDESV in the germline V gene (reference sequence). CDR3 nucleotide sequence: TGTGCCAGCAGCTTAGCCGGAGGCCTTCGAGGAACCTTCACAGATACGCAGTATTTT. This gives the protein CASSLAGGLRGTFTDTQYF.